One sample yielded the 9 T cell receptor beta chains listed below, sequenced in a study of blood T cell repertoires in COVID-19. The assay was immunoSEQ multiplex PCR, and TCRdb's table has in-frame clones only and misses some. The sample yields 55,000 to 75,000 clones, about 80% seen once. The sequenced sample consisted of peripheral blood. The receptors here all came from a man older than 75 with active COVID-19.

This chain joins TRBV7-8 and TRBJ2-7; TRBD1 is a possible D gene (5 bases). Trimming stripped 0 bases from V and 5 bases from J, with 14 bases between. This CDR3 spans 15 amino acids. Germline V gives CDR1 SGHVS, CDR2 FQNEAQ. The CDR3 region has the DNA TGTGCCAGCAGCTTAGCTCGGCAGGGTCCCGACGAGCAGTACTTC. As protein: CASSLARQGPDEQYF.

The V call is TRBV27, the J call TRBJ2-2; unclear D gene. The CDR3 totals 10 residues. V was clipped by 9 bases and J by 5 bases, with 4 bases between them. Germline assignment: CDR1 MNHEY and CDR2 SMNVEV (reference sequence). The CDR3: CASNTGELFF. CDR3 in DNA: TGTGCCAGTAATACCGGGGAGCTGTTTTTT.

The CDR3 DNA is TGCGCCAGCAGTGCGGGGGATAACACAGATACGCAGTATTTT. This codes for CASSAGDNTDTQYF. This chain joins TRBV5-1 and TRBJ2-3; TRBD2 matches at 7 bases. V shed 5 bases and J 2 bases; nucleotides not matched to a gene: 5. Germline CDR1 is SGHRS and CDR2 is YFSETQ. The CDR3 has 14 residues.

The CDR3 loop reads CASSQGQRTEAFF. The DNA of the CDR3 is TGTGCCAGCAGTCAGGGACAGCGGACTGAAGCTTTCTTT. The V gene is TRBV6-2 or TRBV6-3, the J gene TRBJ1-1, with TRBD1 matching 7 bases. V trimming: 5 bases; J trimming: 5 bases; junction bases outside the gene matches: 5. Germline V gene sequence: CDR1 MNHEY, CDR2 SVGEGT. The CDR3 loop spans 13 amino acids.

This chain connects TRBV6-6 to TRBJ2-2; 12 bases map to TRBD2. Germline V lookup: CDR1 MNHNY, CDR2 SVGAGI (reference sequence). There are 15 residues in the CDR3. V trimming: 5 bases; J trimming: 2 bases; junction bases outside the gene matches: 0. In DNA form, the CDR3 reads TGTGCCAGCAGTGGACTAGCGGGAAACACCGGGGAGCTGTTTTTT. Translation gives CASSGLAGNTGELFF.

This chain links TRBV4-1 with TRBJ1-1, with D possibly matching TRBD1 (6 bases). With 1 base removed from V and 0 bases from J, the gap between germline ends came to 15 bases. The length of the CDR3 is 17 residues. Germline CDR1 and CDR2: MGHRA and YSYEKL. The chain's CDR3 is CASSQVTGGEMNTEAFF. CDR3 coding DNA: TGCGCCAGCAGCCAAGTGACGGGGGGCGAAATGAACACTGAAGCTTTCTTT.

The chain combines TRBV18 with TRBJ2-5, with TRBD2 as a possible D gene (6 bases). CDR3 length equals 15 residues. The germline CDR1 and CDR2 sequences are KGHSH and LQKENI. Trimming pared 1 base from V and 4 bases from J, leaving 13 bases between. This CDR3 is CASSPQNQGGETQYF. CDR3 in DNA: TGTGCCAGCTCACCACAAAACCAGGGAGGAGAGACCCAGTACTTC.

The rearrangement joins TRBV30 to TRBJ1-2, with TRBD1 matching over 7 bases. Germline V gene data show CDR1 as GTSNPN and CDR2 as SVGIG (reference sequence). The CDR3 is 13 residues long. With V trimmed by 5 bases and J by 7 bases, 10 bases remained unmatched. DNA of the CDR3: TGTGCCTGGGGGCCAGGGGGGATGCGTGGCTACACCTTC. Translating gives CAWGPGGMRGYTF.

This clone was seen once. V is TRBV9 and J is TRBJ2-2, with 9 nucleotides matching TRBD2. The CDR3 totals 16 residues. Germline CDR1 is SGDLS and CDR2 is YYNGEE. J lost 3 bases, V lost 0 bases, and 3 bases had no gene match. CDR3 residues: CASSVGSGSHTGELFF. As DNA, the CDR3 is TGTGCCAGCAGCGTAGGTAGCGGGAGCCACACCGGGGAGCTGTTTTTT.